The rows below give T cell receptor beta chains drawn from one sample of a study of shared clonotypes between healthy human individuals. TCRdb's copy holds only in-frame clones and misses some; the assay was immunoSEQ multiplex PCR. The sample consists of hundreds of thousands of clones, roughly 80% of them appearing once. Sequenced input: PBMCs. These receptors all stem from a woman between 40 and 55 years old in good health. Some clones in this sample may be carry-over from other donors' samples. The CDR3 runs from the conserved cysteine through the conserved F or W. Each record gives: V gene, J gene, D gene, clone size, CDR3 DNA, CDR3 protein. The D gene is left open where the match is weak. Where a row states a size, it is once, few, many or the class of an expanded clone; other rows omit it.

TRBV6-5	TRBJ2-7	TRBD2	NA	TGTGCCAGCAGTGTTAATAGCGGGAGGTACGAGCAGTACTTC	CASSVNSGRYEQYF
TRBV11-2	TRBJ1-2	NA	NA	TGTGCCAGCAGTCCGGACGGTCCCTATGGCTACACCTTC	CASSPDGPYGYTF
TRBV5-1	TRBJ1-2	TRBD1	few	TGCGCCAGCAGTGCCGGGACAGGGGCTCATGGCTACACCTTC	CASSAGTGAHGYTF
TRBV9	TRBJ1-1	TRBD1	NA	TGTGCCAGCAGCCCACAGGGGCACACTGAAGCTTTCTTT	CASSPQGHTEAFF
TRBV7-2	TRBJ2-7	TRBD2	few	TGTGCCAGCAGCTCGGGACTAACGGGGGAGCAGTACTTC	CASSSGLTGEQYF
TRBV2	TRBJ2-3	NA	NA	TGTGCCAGCACTCGGTCCGTAGGCACAGATACGCAGTATTTT	CASTRSVGTDTQYF
TRBV2	TRBJ2-1	NA	once	TGTGCCAGCAAGCTCTACAATGAGCAGTTCTTC	CASKLYNEQFF
TRBV7-8	TRBJ2-7	NA	NA	TGTGCCAGCAGCTTTCAGGGAGTTTACGAGCAGTACTTC	CASSFQGVYEQYF
TRBV5-4	TRBJ2-1	NA	NA	TGTGCCAGCAGCTTCCGACTTAGACTAGACGAGCAGTTCTTC	CASSFRLRLDEQFF
TRBV15	TRBJ2-7	TRBD1	NA	TGTGCCACCAGCAGATTTGTAGGGACAGGGATCCACGAGCAGTACTTC	CATSRFVGTGIHEQYF
TRBV29-1	TRBJ1-1	TRBD1	NA	TGCAGCGTTTCCACGACAGGGGGGAACACTGAAGCTTTCTTT	CSVSTTGGNTEAFF
TRBV18	TRBJ2-2	NA	few	TGTGCCAGCTCACCCCGGGAGAGCGGGGAGCTGTTTTTT	CASSPRESGELFF
TRBV28	TRBJ2-7	NA	NA	TGTGCCAGCAGCTCCCACACCTCCACCGCCTACGAGCAGTACTTC	CASSSHTSTAYEQYF
TRBV7-6	TRBJ2-1	TRBD2	NA	TGTGCCAGCAGTTCCGGGACTAGCGGGTACAATGAGCAGTTCTTC	CASSSGTSGYNEQFF
TRBV4-1	TRBJ2-2	TRBD2	NA	TGCGCCAGCAGCCAAGGACCGGGAGGGGTCGGGGAGCTGTTTTTT	CASSQGPGGVGELFF
TRBV4-1	TRBJ1-2	NA	NA	TGCGCCAGCAGCCAAGGTCGGATTAAGGGTGGCTACACCTTC	CASSQGRIKGGYTF
TRBV2	TRBJ2-3	NA	NA	TGTGCCAGCAGTGAAAGGTCAGATACGCAGTATTTT	CASSERSDTQYF
TRBV27	TRBJ2-2	NA	NA	TGTGCCAGCAGTTTATCATCAGGGGTGGCCGGGGAGCTGTTTTTT	CASSLSSGVAGELFF
TRBV7-8	TRBJ2-7	TRBD2	NA	TGTGCCAGCAGCTTAGCGGTCAGCGGGAGCTACGAGCAGTACTTC	CASSLAVSGSYEQYF
TRBV5-4	TRBJ1-2	NA	many	TGTGCCAGCAGACCTATGGGGTCCAGAGGCTACACCTTC	CASRPMGSRGYTF
TRBV11-1	TRBJ2-5	TRBD1	many	TGTGCCAGCAGGGGGACAGGGGTAGAGACCCAGTACTTC	CASRGTGVETQYF
TRBV30	TRBJ2-7	NA	NA	TGTGCCTGGAGCGACACCTACGAGCAGTACTTC	CAWSDTYEQYF
TRBV28	TRBJ2-2	NA	NA	TGTGCCAGCAGTTTATCTGATTTTACCGGGGAGCTGTTTTTT	CASSLSDFTGELFF
TRBV12-5	TRBJ2-3	NA	NA	TGTGCTAGTGGTTTGGGGCTAGCTCCGGATACGCAGTATTTT	CASGLGLAPDTQYF
TRBV5-4	TRBJ1-1	NA	NA	TGTGCCAGCAGCCAGGCGGGGAACACTGAAGCTTTCTTT	CASSQAGNTEAFF
TRBV6-1	TRBJ2-7	TRBD1	NA	TGTGCCAGCAGTGAAAACAGGGGAACGTCCTACGAGCAGTACTTC	CASSENRGTSYEQYF
TRBV6-6	TRBJ1-4	NA	NA	TGTGCCAGCAGTTACCCCGGACAGTGGGAAAAACTGTTTTTT	CASSYPGQWEKLFF
TRBV7-6	TRBJ2-7	NA	NA	TGTGCCAGCAGCTTAAGTAGTGCCAGTTCGGGCTACGAGCAGTACTTC	CASSLSSASSGYEQYF
TRBV5-1	TRBJ2-7	NA	NA	TGCGCCAGCAGCTTACCAGGGGACCCCTACGAGCAGTACTTC	CASSLPGDPYEQYF
TRBV7-2	TRBJ1-2	NA	NA	TGTGCCAGCAGCCCAGGCTCAGTACAGAGATACTATGTTGGCTACACCTTC	CASSPGSVQRYYVGYTF
TRBV28	TRBJ2-7	TRBD2	NA	TGTGCCAGCAGCCTTACGACTAGCGGGAGATCACGAGAGCAGTACTTC	CASSLTTSGRSREQYF
TRBV5-1	TRBJ2-1	NA	NA	TGCGCCAGCAGCCCTGGTTGGGGCGGGCGTGAGCAGTTCTTC	CASSPGWGGREQFF
TRBV15	TRBJ2-1	NA	NA	TGTGCCACCAGCAGAGATGTTGGGCGCTACAATGAGCAGTTCTTC	CATSRDVGRYNEQFF
TRBV7-3	TRBJ2-7	TRBD2	NA	TGTGCCAGCAGCTTAAACGCGGGAGGGTTGTACGAGCAGTACTTC	CASSLNAGGLYEQYF
TRBV5-4	TRBJ2-2	NA	once	TGTGCCAGCAGCCAAATGGGCTCAAACACCGGGGAGCTGTTTTTT	CASSQMGSNTGELFF
TRBV7-9	TRBJ1-5	TRBD1	NA	TGTGCCAGCAACAAGGGACAGGGGGTAGGGGACAATCAGCCCCAGCATTTT	CASNKGQGVGDNQPQHF
TRBV4-2	TRBJ1-5	NA	NA	TGTGCCAGCAGCCAAGTACGGGATCAGCCCCAGCATTTT	CASSQVRDQPQHF
TRBV15	TRBJ2-6	NA	NA	TGTGCCACCACTCCCGGGGGGCGGGCTGGGGCCAACGTCCTGACTTTC	CATTPGGRAGANVLTF
TRBV30	TRBJ2-3	NA	many	TGTGCCTGGAGTGTACCTGCGGCCGTCACAGATACGCAGTATTTT	CAWSVPAAVTDTQYF
TRBV7-2	TRBJ1-2	NA	NA	TGTGCCAGCACCGCGCAAGCGGGGGCCAACTATGGCTACACCTTC	CASTAQAGANYGYTF
TRBV5-1	TRBJ2-1	TRBD2	NA	TGCGCCAGCAGCTTGTTTAGCGGGAGGACTACCTACAATGTGCAGTTCTTC	CASSLFSGRTTYNVQFF
TRBV5-1	TRBJ2-5	NA	NA	TGCGCCAGCAGCTTGTTGCCACAAGAGACCCAGTACTTC	CASSLLPQETQYF
TRBV2	TRBJ2-2	NA	NA	TGTGCCAGCATTGGCGGGATGAACACCGGGGAGCTGTTTTTT	CASIGGMNTGELFF
TRBV28	TRBJ1-4	TRBD1	NA	TGTGCCAGCACAGGGGGCGGTAATGAAAAACTGTTTTTT	CASTGGGNEKLFF
TRBV15	TRBJ2-7	TRBD1	NA	TGTGCCACCAGCAGAGATGGCCAGGGGGTCGGGGAGCAGTACTTC	CATSRDGQGVGEQYF
TRBV9	TRBJ2-7	TRBD2	NA	TGTGCCAGCAGCCCACGGGGGGAAGGGTACGAGCAGTACTTC	CASSPRGEGYEQYF
TRBV7-2	TRBJ2-5	TRBD2	NA	TGTGCCAGCAGCTTAGCCCCCCCGGGACTAGCGGGAGGAGAGACCCAGTACTTC	CASSLAPPGLAGGETQYF
TRBV28	TRBJ1-4	NA	NA	TGTGCCAGCAGTACACCAGGGGTGGCTAATGAAAAACTGTTTTTT	CASSTPGVANEKLFF
TRBV4-2	TRBJ1-5	TRBD1	NA	TGTGCCAGCAGCCAAGCCCCAAGGCGGTCAGGGGGTGACAATCAGCCCCAGCATTTT	CASSQAPRRSGGDNQPQHF
TRBV11-2	TRBJ2-3	NA	NA	TGTGCCAGCAGCCCCCGGTCGGGAAGCGCAGATACGCAGTATTTT	CASSPRSGSADTQYF
TRBV28	TRBJ2-5	NA	NA	TGTGCCAGCAGTCACCAAGAGACCCAGTACTTC	CASSHQETQYF
TRBV6-5	TRBJ2-3	NA	few	TGTGCCAGCAGTTACGGGGCGGGAAGGGCAGATACGCAGTATTTT	CASSYGAGRADTQYF
TRBV7-9	TRBJ2-7	NA	once	TGTGCCAGCAGCTTCGGCCAGTTCGAGCAGTACTTC	CASSFGQFEQYF
TRBV7-9	TRBJ2-1	NA	NA	TGTGCCAGCAGCTTTATGGCAGGCTCCTACAATGAGCAGTTCTTC	CASSFMAGSYNEQFF
TRBV28	TRBJ2-4	TRBD1	NA	TGTGCCAGCAGTTTAACAGGGGGGCTAGCCAAAAACATTCAGTACTTC	CASSLTGGLAKNIQYF
TRBV7-2	TRBJ2-5	NA	NA	TGTGCCAGCAGCTTAGTTGCGTGGGCGCAAGAGACCCAGTACTTC	CASSLVAWAQETQYF
TRBV7-9	TRBJ1-2	NA	NA	TGTGCCAGCAGCTTACCCCCGGGGCCACTTAACTATGGCTACACCTTC	CASSLPPGPLNYGYTF
TRBV9	TRBJ1-1	TRBD1	NA	TGTGCCAGCAGCGGGCGGACAGGGTCGAACAGTGAAGCTTTCTTT	CASSGRTGSNSEAFF